This TCR beta chain was identified in a study of Ad26.COV2.S vaccination and SARS-CoV-2 variants. Study results and limitations: Considerable breadth of spike-specific CD8+ and CD4+ T cell responses has reportedly been documented following vaccination. Those who received the vaccine showed greater spike-specific TCR breadth than those given placebo. Placebo recipients and vaccine recipients were similar in non-spike TCR breadth.

Treatment in this sample: 15 to 20 received Ad26.COV2.S at low or high dose, single or two shots; five or six received placebo; per-sample allocation not given. Day 63 following the first vaccine or placebo injection was when the samples were taken. About this clone itself: Its antigen is unknown.

Sequenced by immunoSEQ multiplex PCR; TCRdb stores in-frame clones only, minus some. The sample carries roughly 270,000 clones, around 87% recorded once. CDR3 length: 12 residues. Per the germline V gene, CDR1 is GTSNPN and CDR2 is SVGIG (reference sequence). V was trimmed by 2 bases and J by 3 bases, leaving 8 bases between them. This chain joins TRBV30 and TRBJ2-7; no clear D gene. This TCR derives from a person aged 18 to 59 who received the Ad26.COV2.S COVID-19 vaccine or a placebo. This material consisted of peripheral blood, taken in a trial of Ad26.COV2.S vaccine versus placebo. In DNA, the CDR3 is TGTGCCTGGAGTAAAGGGAACTACGAGCAGTACTTC. Encoded protein: CAWSKGNYEQYF.